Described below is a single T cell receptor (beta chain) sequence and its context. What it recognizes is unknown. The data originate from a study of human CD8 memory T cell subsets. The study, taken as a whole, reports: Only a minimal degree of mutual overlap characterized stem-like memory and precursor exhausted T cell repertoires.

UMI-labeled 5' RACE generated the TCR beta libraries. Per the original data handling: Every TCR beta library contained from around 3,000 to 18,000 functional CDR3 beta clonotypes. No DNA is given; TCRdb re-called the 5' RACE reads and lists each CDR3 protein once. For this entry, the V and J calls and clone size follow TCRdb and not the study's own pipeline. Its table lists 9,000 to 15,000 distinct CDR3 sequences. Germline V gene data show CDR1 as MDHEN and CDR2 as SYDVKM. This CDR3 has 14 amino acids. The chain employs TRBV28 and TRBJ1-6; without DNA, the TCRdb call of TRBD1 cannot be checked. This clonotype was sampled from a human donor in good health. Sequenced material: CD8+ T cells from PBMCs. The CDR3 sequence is CASSRDRANWALHF. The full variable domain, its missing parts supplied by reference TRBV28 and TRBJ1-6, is DVKVTQSSRYLVKRTGEKVFLECVQDMDHENMFWYRQDPGLGLRLIYFSYDVKMKEKGDIPEGYSVSREKKERFSLILESASTNQTSMYLCASSRDRANWALHFGNGTRLTVT.